This T cell receptor (beta chain) was identified during a study of blood T cell repertoires in COVID-19. Study overall: T cells, B-cell-depleted T cells, or PBMCs supplied cDNA or gDNA.

Authors' processing steps: Amplification with reference gene primers provided the estimates of nucleated cell counts. The repertoire was sequenced with immunoSEQ multiplex PCR; TCRdb's copy has only in-frame clones and lacks some. D and trimming were read from the DNA, whereas the V and J calls and clone size are those reported in that table. The sample includes approximately 250,000 clones, approximately 86% of them seen just once. While infection was still active, Seattle patients were enrolled and then followed longitudinally. Germline CDR1 SNHLY, CDR2 FYNNEI. Trimming took off 2 bases at V and 3 bases at J, with 14 bases between the two ends. The CDR3 is made up of 16 amino acids.

The material sequenced was peripheral blood. This clonotype was sampled from a woman in her 70s with COVID-19, enrolled during active disease. The rearrangement joins TRBV2 to TRBJ1-5, with no clear D. The CDR3 loop reads CASSEFVQRANQPQHF. The CDR3 nucleotides are TGTGCCAGCAGTGAATTTGTCCAGAGGGCCAATCAGCCCCAGCATTTT.